This T cell receptor (beta chain) was sequenced for a study of metastatic and nonmetastatic thyroid tumors. Study information: Repertoires from blood and tumor or nodule tissue of malignant and benign thyroid patients were compared.

This clone was counted many times. Its antigen is currently unknown. Thyroid surgery took place with no prior treatment in any patient. Per the original data handling: The study's classifier, a distant-metastasis tool for papillary thyroid cancer, was built using CDR3 differences across clinicopathological groups. TCRdb re-analyzed the PCR reads through MiXCR. TCRdb, not the authors, supplied the V and J calls. The sample contains 50,000 or so clones, over 20% of which appear only once. Points from the study as a whole: In both blood and tumor samples, TCR beta diversity was reported significantly higher for malignant than benign nodules.

The germline V gene has CDR1 SEHNR and CDR2 FQNEAQ (reference sequence). V shed 1 base and J shed 2 bases, with 8 bases lying between them. The CDR3 has 15 amino acids. Sequences were obtained from blood. This chain connects TRBV7-9 to TRBJ2-2; D gene ambiguous. This clonotype was sampled from a male donor with papillary thyroid cancer or a benign thyroid nodule (not recorded which). Some clones in this sample may be carry-over from other donors' samples. The CDR3 spells CASSLEGLNTGELFF. The DNA of the CDR3 is TGTGCCAGCAGCTTAGAAGGGTTAAACACCGGGGAGCTGTTTTTT.